These 32 T cell receptor beta chains came from one sample sequenced in a study of vaccination and CD4 T cells after COVID-19. Treatment of the sample: 10-day PBMC culture with coronavirus spike peptide pools or control peptides (ViraFEST assay). The collection of CD4+ T cells from the unexposed donor took place before the COVID-19 pandemic (2011-2018). What these receptors recognize is not known. At the Johns Hopkins FTIC core, DNA taken from cultured CD4+ T cells was sequenced by way of the Oncomine TCR Beta short-read assay. Genomic DNA was isolated from cultured CD4+ T cells. TCRdb used MiXCR to reprocess the PCR reads, holding one entry per CDR3 protein. The sample has thousands of distinct CDR3 sequences, roughly 30% seen once. The sequencing input was CD4+ T cells from blood, cultured in vitro. The source is a human donor in good health.

The chain links TRBV20-1 to TRBJ2-3, with 7 nucleotides matching TRBD2. CDR1 is DFQATT and CDR2 is SNEGSKA in the germline V gene (reference sequence). The CDR3 is made up of 14 amino acids. V shed 4 bases and J 4 bases; nucleotides not matched to a gene: 8. CDR3 sequence reads: CSANAGARSDTQYF. In nucleotides, the CDR3 is TGCAGTGCTAATGCGGGAGCACGATCAGATACGCAGTATTTT.

This chain joins TRBV6-1 and TRBJ2-7; D gene ambiguous. In germline, CDR1 is MNHNS, CDR2 SASEGT. The CDR3 length is 15 residues. The germline V and J ends were trimmed by 0 bases and 2 bases, with 11 bases remaining between them. This chain's CDR3 is CASSEALAVPYEQYF. The DNA of the CDR3 is TGTGCCAGCAGTGAAGCATTGGCCGTCCCCTACGAGCAGTACTTC.

The J gene is TRBJ2-1, the V gene TRBV20-1, with no clear D. The CDR3 is 13 residues long. V lost 1 base and J lost 3, with 7 bases in between. Germline values: CDR1 DFQATT, CDR2 SNEGSKA (reference sequence). The CDR3 DNA reads TGCAGTGCTAGAGGGTGGGTCTACAATGAGCAGTTCTTC. Amino acid sequence: CSARGWVYNEQFF.

By its share, this clonotype is medium-sized. The chain employs TRBV20-1 and TRBJ2-2; 9 bases align to TRBD2. Germline V gene sequence: CDR1 DFQATT, CDR2 SNEGSKA (reference sequence). The CDR3 length is 15 residues. Unmatched junction bases numbered 3, after V lost 3 bases and J lost 1 base. The chain's CDR3 is CSASQTSGNTGELFF. The CDR3 nucleotides read TGCAGTGCTAGCCAGACTAGCGGGAACACCGGGGAGCTGTTTTTT.

V usage is TRBV7-2 and J usage is TRBJ1-2; 8 bases agree with TRBD1. This CDR3 contains 16 residues. CDR1 and CDR2 from the germline V gene are SGHTA and FQGNSA. With V trimmed by 1 base and J by 2 bases, 6 bases remained unmatched. This CDR3 is CASSLGWQGANYGYTF. The CDR3 region has the DNA TGTGCCAGCAGCTTAGGATGGCAGGGGGCGAACTATGGCTACACCTTC.

The rearrangement joins TRBV12-3 or TRBV12-4 to TRBJ2-7; 7 nucleotides line up with TRBD2. This CDR3 comprises 13 residues. The V segment lost 3 bases and the J segment 6 bases; nucleotides outside the gene matches: 5. CDR3 region: CASSLSGTGEQYF. The CDR3 DNA reads TGTGCCAGCAGTTTGAGCGGGACGGGCGAGCAGTACTTC.

The gene calls are TRBV24-1 and TRBJ2-4; D is ambiguous. V was pared by 10 bases and J by 9 bases, with 15 bases between. Germline CDR1 is KGHDR and CDR2 is SFDVKD. This CDR3 comprises 12 residues. The CDR3 DNA reads TGTGCCACGGGTGGTCAAGCCGGCATTCAGTACTTC. Translation gives CATGGQAGIQYF.

This clonotype was counted only a few times. The chain is built from TRBV6-4 and TRBJ2-1; TRBD2 matches at 12 bases. The ends lost 0 bases at V and 6 bases at J; junction bases unmatched: 0. CDR3 length: 15 residues. Looked up from germline, CDR1 is MRHNA and CDR2 is SNTAGT. The CDR3 here is CASSDSTSGSNEQFF. CDR3 nucleotide sequence: TGTGCCAGCAGTGACTCGACTAGCGGGAGCAATGAGCAGTTCTTC.

The sample holds a few counts of this clonotype. V is TRBV7-9 and J is TRBJ1-3; D unresolved. The V and J ends lost 4 bases and 4 bases respectively, with 2 bases between them. Germline CDR1 is SEHNR and CDR2 is FQNEAQ (reference sequence). The CDR3 is made up of 11 amino acids. CDR3 sequence reads: CASSSGNTIYF. The CDR3 nucleotides are TGTGCCAGCAGCTCCGGAAACACCATATATTTT.

This chain joins TRBV10-3 and TRBJ2-3; the match to TRBD2 covers 7 bases. This CDR3 region has 16 residues. Germline V gene sequence: CDR1 ENHRY, CDR2 SYGVKD. The V gene end was trimmed by 2 bases and the J gene end by 1 base; junction bases not matched to a gene: 6. This chain's CDR3 is CAISEQSSGGTDTQYF. The CDR3 DNA is TGTGCCATCAGTGAGCAGTCTAGCGGAGGCACAGATACGCAGTATTTT.

By share, this clonotype counts as medium-sized. CDR3 loop: CASSSGTGSYGYTF. Here the CDR3 DNA reads TGTGCCAGCAGCTCCGGGACAGGTTCCTATGGCTACACCTTC. This chain uses TRBV7-9 with TRBJ1-2, with 8 bases aligning to TRBD1. This CDR3 region has 14 residues. V dropped 4 bases and J dropped 4; count of bases not matched to a gene: 5. Germline CDR1 and CDR2: SEHNR and FQNEAQ (reference sequence).

This clonotype appeared a single time. V and J are TRBV14 and TRBJ1-1; D perhaps matches TRBD1 (5 bases). The V gene lost 5 bases and the J gene lost 1 base, with 11 bases spanning the gap. CDR1 and CDR2 (germline): SGHDN, FVKESK. The CDR3 is 14 amino acids. The CDR3 DNA reads TGTGCCAGCAGCGCGGGGCTCCGGAACACTGAAGCTTTCTTT. Its translation is CASSAGLRNTEAFF.

CDR3 sequence (DNA): TGTGCCAGCAGTTACACCCGGGTGCAGGGTACGCAGTATTTT. Its translation is CASSYTRVQGTQYF. The chain combines TRBV6-5 with TRBJ2-3; possible D gene TRBD1, 5 bases. This CDR3 contains 14 residues. V lost 2 bases and J lost 8, with 14 bases in between. Germline V CDR1 and CDR2: MNHEY, SVGAGI.

This chain links TRBV19 with TRBJ2-7, with D unresolved. V lost 4 bases to trimming and J lost 0 bases, with 13 bases between them. CDR3 length: 15 amino acids. CDR1 is LNHDA, CDR2 SQIVND, per germline (reference sequence). The CDR3 loop is CASSNTGLSSYEQYF. The CDR3 DNA is TGTGCCAGTAGTAACACGGGCCTCAGCTCCTACGAGCAGTACTTC.

In this sample, this clonotype is medium-sized. The rearrangement joins TRBV28 to TRBJ1-6; D perhaps matches TRBD1 (6 bases). V was clipped by 5 bases and J by 6 bases, with 14 bases between them. This CDR3 contains 15 residues. Germline assignment: CDR1 MDHEN and CDR2 SYDVKM. CDR3: CASSPNTGTNSPLHF. The CDR3 DNA is TGTGCCAGCAGTCCAAACACAGGGACTAATTCACCCCTCCACTTT. Drawing the rest from reference TRBV28 and TRBJ1-6, the complete variable domain is DVKVTQSSRYLVKRTGEKVFLECVQDMDHENMFWYRQDPGLGLRLIYFSYDVKMKEKGDIPEGYSVSREKKERFSLILESASTNQTSMYLCASSPNTGTNSPLHFGNGTRLTVT.

In this sample, this clonotype turned up a few times. The chain links TRBV25-1 to TRBJ2-4; the D gene could be TRBD1 or TRBD2 (5 bases each). V dropped 6 bases and J dropped 2 bases, with 8 bases sitting between them. The CDR3 spans 13 residues. The germline CDR1 and CDR2 sequences are MGHDK and SYGVNS. The CDR3 here is CASSGATKNIQYF. The CDR3 bases are TGTGCCAGCAGCGGGGCGACCAAAAACATTCAGTACTTC.

This chain connects TRBV9 to TRBJ1-1; D may be TRBD1 (6 bases). Per the germline V gene, CDR1 is SGDLS and CDR2 is YYNGEE. V lost 0 bases, J lost 6 bases, and 15 bases lay in between. The CDR3 is 15 amino acids. The CDR3, as DNA: TGTGCCAGCAGCGTAGCTAGAGGGGGGCAGGCTGAAGCTTTCTTT. It specifies CASSVARGGQAEAFF.

The CDR3 sequence is CASGFASGNTIYF. CDR3 DNA: TGTGCCAGCGGGTTCGCTTCTGGAAACACCATATATTTT. This chain links TRBV25-1 with TRBJ1-3; D call uncertain. CDR3 size: 13 residues. Germline values: CDR1 MGHDK, CDR2 SYGVNS. The ends were cut back, 8 bases at V and 1 base at J, with 9 bases in the middle.

The V gene is TRBV28, the J gene TRBJ1-1; tentatively, D is TRBD1 (6 bases). Germline assignment: CDR1 MDHEN and CDR2 SYDVKM. This CDR3 has 16 residues. Trimming removed 4 bases at V and 1 base at J, with 16 bases between. CDR3 coding DNA: TGTGCCAGCAGTTCCCGATGGGGGCAGGGGAACACTGAAGCTTTCTTT. As protein: CASSSRWGQGNTEAFF.

This clonotype is medium-sized within its sample. V usage is TRBV7-9 and J usage is TRBJ1-1; weak D call: TRBD1 (5 bases). Per the germline V gene, CDR1 is SEHNR and CDR2 is FQNEAQ (reference sequence). V was cut by 1 base and J by 5 bases, with 11 bases left in between. This CDR3 contains 14 residues. DNA for the CDR3: TGTGCCAGCAGCTTAGAAGGGGCTTGGACTGAAGCTTTCTTT. Translation gives CASSLEGAWTEAFF. The whole variable domain, remainder taken from reference TRBV7-9 and TRBJ1-1, is DTGVSQNPRHKITKRGQNVTFRCDPISEHNRLYWYRQTLGQGPEFLTYFQNEAQLEKSRLLSDRFSAERPKGSFSTLEIQRTEQGDSAMYLCASSLEGAWTEAFFGQGTRLTVV.

The rearrangement uses TRBV5-5 and TRBJ2-1; unclear D gene. This CDR3 is 12 amino acids long. CDR1 and CDR2 from the germline V gene are SGHKS and YYEKEE (reference sequence). V lost 5 bases and J lost 9, with 12 bases in between. CDR3 in amino acids: CASSATLIEQFF. DNA of the CDR3: TGTGCCAGCAGTGCAACTTTGATTGAGCAGTTCTTC.

The chain combines TRBV20-1 with TRBJ1-3; no clear D. Germline V gene lookup returns CDR1 DFQATT and CDR2 SNEGSKA (reference sequence). V was cut by 5 bases and J by 0 bases, with 5 bases left in between. The CDR3 is 12 amino acids. For the CDR3, the DNA is TGCAGTGCTGGCCCCTCTGGAAACACCATATATTTT. It specifies CSAGPSGNTIYF.

This clonotype was seen a few times. The chain joins TRBV5-1 to TRBJ2-5, with D possibly TRBD1 on 6 matching bases. CDR3 length: 16 residues. Trimming took 1 base from V and 0 from J, leaving 13 bases between them. Germline V gene data show CDR1 as SGHRS and CDR2 as YFSETQ. The CDR3: CASSLSMGADQETQYF. The CDR3 DNA reads TGCGCCAGCAGCTTGAGCATGGGGGCCGACCAAGAGACCCAGTACTTC.

This clonotype was observed a few times. V gene TRBV28 combines with J gene TRBJ1-5; TRBD1 aligns across 7 bases. CDR3 length equals 15 residues. V lost 5 bases and J lost 4; bases outside the gene matches: 8. CDR1 and CDR2 from the germline V gene are MDHEN and SYDVKM. The CDR3 reads CASSDSSDRNQPQHF. The CDR3 region has the DNA TGTGCCAGCAGTGATAGTTCGGACAGGAATCAGCCCCAGCATTTT.

This rearrangement joins TRBV7-9 to TRBJ2-2; D is tentatively TRBD1 or TRBD2 (6 bases each). Deletions cut 2 bases from V and 3 bases from J, with 7 bases between. The CDR3 consists of 14 residues. Germline CDR1 and CDR2: SEHNR and FQNEAQ (reference sequence). This chain's CDR3 is CASSLRGDTGELFF. The CDR3 nucleotides read TGTGCCAGCAGCTTAAGGGGGGACACCGGGGAGCTGTTTTTT.

The chain couples TRBV12-3 or TRBV12-4 to TRBJ2-2, with 14 bases identical to TRBD2. CDR3 length equals 15 residues. The trim removed 8 bases at V and 7 bases at J, leaving 6 bases unmatched. The CDR3: CASLPGLAGVGELFF. CDR3 DNA sequence: TGTGCCAGCCTACCGGGACTAGCGGGAGTCGGGGAGCTGTTTTTT.

The table lists this clonotype with a few counts. The chain has TRBV20-1 and TRBJ2-3; TRBD2 is a possible D gene (5 bases). The CDR3 runs 14 residues. Trimming pared 0 bases from V and 4 bases from J, leaving 11 bases between. From germline, CDR1 is DFQATT and CDR2 SNEGSKA (reference sequence). This CDR3 is CSARDIRRSDTQYF. The CDR3 DNA reads TGCAGTGCTAGAGATATCAGGAGGTCAGATACGCAGTATTTT.

By share, this clonotype counts as medium-sized. This chain connects TRBV2 to TRBJ1-5, with D perhaps matching TRBD1 (6 bases). Germline loops: CDR1 SNHLY, CDR2 FYNNEI. The CDR3 is made up of 14 amino acids. The V gene lost 5 bases and the J gene lost 4 bases, with 12 bases spanning the gap. The CDR3 reads CASSRDIRNQPQHF. CDR3 DNA sequence: TGTGCCAGCAGTAGGGACATTAGGAATCAGCCCCAGCATTTT.

The rearrangement uses TRBV7-9 and TRBJ1-4, with 7 nucleotides matching TRBD1. Germline V gene data show CDR1 as SEHNR and CDR2 as FQNEAQ (reference sequence). This CDR3 is built from 15 residues. V lost 4 bases, J lost 8 bases, and 10 bases stayed unmatched. Here the CDR3 reads CASSSPGQRNEKLFF. The CDR3 DNA sequence: TGTGCCAGCAGCTCTCCGGGACAGCGCAACGAAAAACTGTTTTTT.

Only a few counts were recorded for this clonotype. The chain carries TRBV19 and TRBJ1-6; 7 positions agree with TRBD1. Germline trimming cut 7 bases from V and 7 bases from J; bases unmatched to any gene: 10. Germline CDR1 and CDR2: LNHDA and SQIVND (reference sequence). The CDR3 loop spans 15 amino acids. The chain's CDR3 is CASTFRGNMNSPLHF. CDR3 sequence (DNA): TGTGCCAGTACCTTCAGGGGGAATATGAATTCACCCCTCCACTTT.

This clonotype was detected a few times. The gene calls are TRBV20-1 and TRBJ1-5; no reliable D call. In germline, CDR1 is DFQATT, CDR2 SNEGSKA (reference sequence). The length of the CDR3 is 15 residues. V lost 1 base and J 4 bases, leaving 14 bases between the germline ends. CDR3 nucleotides: TGCAGTGCTAGAGTATCCCAGGATGCGAATCAGCCCCAGCATTTT. The encoded protein is CSARVSQDANQPQHF.

This clonotype was detected a few times. The chain is built from TRBV24-1 and TRBJ2-3; 13 bases agree with TRBD2. The CDR3 runs 18 residues. The germline V gene encodes CDR1 KGHDR and CDR2 SFDVKD. V shed 1 base, J shed 2 bases, and the junction held 5 bases outside the gene matches. CDR3: CATSDLLGTSGTTDTQYF. DNA for the CDR3: TGTGCCACCAGTGATTTACTCGGGACTAGCGGGACCACAGATACGCAGTATTTT.